One and the same sample provided the 22 T cell receptor beta chains below, sequenced in a study of radiotherapy plus CTLA-4 blockade in lung cancer. TCRdb's copy holds only in-frame clones and misses some; the assay was immunoSEQ multiplex PCR. The sample records approximately 97,000 clones, about 83% being singletons. The sample was peripheral blood, taken from a patient treated with radiotherapy plus ipilimumab. All receptors derive from a human donor with non-small cell lung cancer who had stable disease on radiotherapy plus ipilimumab.

This rearrangement joins TRBV30 to TRBJ2-6; D gene ambiguous. Germline-derived CDR1 and CDR2 are GTSNPN and SVGIG (reference sequence). Trimming stripped 3 bases from V and 0 bases from J, with 3 bases between. The CDR3 runs 13 residues. CDR3 DNA: TGTGCCTGGAGCCTCTCTGGGGCCAACGTCCTGACTTTC. Its protein product is CAWSLSGANVLTF.

This clone was recorded a few times. The V and J genes are TRBV5-1 and TRBJ2-1; D remains unclear. The V gene's germline CDR1 is SGHRS and CDR2 YFSETQ. CDR3 length: 11 residues. Trimming pared 1 base from V and 6 bases from J, leaving 2 bases between. CDR3 in amino acids: CASSLPNEQFF. CDR3 DNA sequence: TGCGCCAGCAGCTTGCCCAATGAGCAGTTCTTC. The variable domain in full, completed from reference TRBV5-1 and TRBJ2-1, reads KAGVTQTPRYLIKTRGQQVTLSCSPISGHRSVSWYQQTPGQGLQFLFEYFSETQRNKGNFPGRFSGRQFSNSRSEMNVSTLELGDSALYLCASSLPNEQFFGPGTRLTVL.

This clone was found once. The chain employs TRBV5-1 and TRBJ2-2, with D possibly TRBD2 on 5 matching bases. The V end lost 4 bases, the J end lost 3 bases, and 10 bases lay between the germline ends. The CDR3 has 14 amino acids. Germline CDR1 reads SGHRS; CDR2 reads YFSETQ. In DNA form, the CDR3 reads TGCGCCAGCAGCAATAACGGGGACACCGGGGAGCTGTTTTTT. Its protein is CASSNNGDTGELFF.

The count of this clone is one. This chain links TRBV7-2 with TRBJ2-1, with D perhaps TRBD1 (5 bases). Per germline, CDR1 SGHTA and CDR2 FQGNSA. The CDR3 runs to 16 residues. V lost 5 bases and J lost 3, with 17 bases in between. The CDR3 reads CASSPEGQLFYNEQFF. The CDR3, as DNA: TGTGCCAGCAGCCCAGAAGGACAATTGTTCTACAATGAGCAGTTCTTC.

This chain links TRBV30 with TRBJ2-3; no clear D gene. Germline V gives CDR1 GTSNPN, CDR2 SVGIG (reference sequence). CDR3 length equals 13 residues. Trimming left V 0 bases short and J 6 bases short, with 10 bases between. The CDR3 sequence is CAWSVNTLDTQYF. In DNA form, the CDR3 reads TGTGCCTGGAGTGTAAATACCCTCGATACGCAGTATTTT.

This chain joins TRBV7-2 and TRBJ1-5; 7 bases agree with TRBD1. The CDR3 sequence is 17 residues long. The V segment lost 6 bases and the J segment 0 bases; nucleotides outside the gene matches: 11. Germline V gives CDR1 SGHTA, CDR2 FQGNSA. DNA of the CDR3: TGTGCCAGCAGGGGCAGGGGGGGCGAGGGTAGCAATCAGCCCCAGCATTTT. Its translation: CASRGRGGEGSNQPQHF.

Turning to this clone: Other DNA sequences from this sample encode an identical CDR3 as well. The V call is TRBV5-1, the J call TRBJ2-5; possibly TRBD2 for D (5 bases). With 0 bases removed from V and 2 bases from J, the gap between germline ends came to 8 bases. Germline CDR1 and CDR2: SGHRS and YFSETQ. The CDR3 covers 14 residues. CDR3 residues: CASSLGGVQETQYF. The CDR3 nucleotides are TGCGCCAGCAGCTTGGGGGGAGTACAAGAGACCCAGTACTTC.

CDR3 in amino acids: CASSLEGKSYNEQFF. The CDR3 DNA sequence: TGTGCCAGCAGCTTGGAGGGGAAATCCTACAATGAGCAGTTCTTC. The gene calls are TRBV5-8 and TRBJ2-1; tentative D call: TRBD1 (5 bases). The CDR3 contains 15 residues. Deletions cut 0 bases from V and 1 base from J, with 8 bases between. Germline assignment: CDR1 SGHTS and CDR2 YDEGEE.

This chain joins TRBV6-1 and TRBJ1-1, with D hard to call. Germline assignment: CDR1 MNHNS and CDR2 SASEGT. This CDR3 region has 13 residues. Deletions cut 6 bases from V and 1 base from J, with 9 bases between. The CDR3 bases are TGTGCCAGCAGGCTACCAGGGAACACTGAAGCTTTCTTT. As protein: CASRLPGNTEAFF.

This rearrangement joins TRBV2 to TRBJ1-6; D is ambiguous. The germline CDR1 and CDR2 sequences are SNHLY and FYNNEI. The germline V and J ends were trimmed by 4 bases and 6 bases, with 16 bases remaining between them. This CDR3 comprises 16 residues. Here the CDR3 DNA reads TGTGCCAGCAGTGTCCTACTCCAGACCACTAATTCACCCCTCCACTTT. This encodes CASSVLLQTTNSPLHF. The full variable domain, rest sourced from reference TRBV2 and TRBJ1-6, is EPEVTQTPSHQVTQMGQEVILRCVPISNHLYFYWYRQILGQKVEFLVSFYNNEISEKSEIFDDQFSVERPDGSNFTLKIRSTKLEDSAMYFCASSVLLQTTNSPLHFGNGTRLTVT.

The V and J genes are TRBV5-1 and TRBJ2-7, with D maybe TRBD2 (6 bases). From germline, CDR1 is SGHRS and CDR2 YFSETQ. This CDR3 has 15 amino acids. With 0 bases removed from V and 2 bases from J, the gap between germline ends came to 12 bases. CDR3 region: CASSLAGRGTYEQYF. In nucleotides, the CDR3 is TGCGCCAGCAGCTTGGCCGGGAGAGGGACCTACGAGCAGTACTTC.

The genes are TRBV28 and TRBJ2-7, with D perhaps being TRBD1 or TRBD2 (5 bases each). CDR3 size: 15 residues. Trimming took off 4 bases at V and 4 bases at J, with 17 bases between the two ends. CDR1 and CDR2 (germline): MDHEN, SYDVKM. CDR3 region: CASSSPGQIPYEQYF. CDR3 DNA sequence: TGTGCCAGCAGTTCCCCGGGGCAAATCCCTTACGAGCAGTACTTC.

The chain employs TRBV19 and TRBJ2-7; either TRBD1 or TRBD2 may supply D (6 bases each). There are 14 residues in the CDR3. V was cut by 5 bases and J by 1 base, with 12 bases left in between. Germline values: CDR1 LNHDA, CDR2 SQIVND (reference sequence). The CDR3 bases are TGTGCCAGTAGTCGGGGGCTCTATTCCTACGAGCAGTACTTC. Protein product: CASSRGLYSYEQYF.

In nucleotides, the CDR3 is TGTGCCAGCAGCCCCCAGACTAGCGGTGAGCAGTTCTTC. This sequence encodes CASSPQTSGEQFF. The V and J genes are TRBV7-3 and TRBJ2-1; 9 bases map to TRBD2. In germline, CDR1 is SGHTA, CDR2 FQGTGA. This CDR3 is built from 13 residues. V trimming: 5 bases; J trimming: 9 bases; junction bases outside the gene matches: 5.

This chain uses TRBV28 with TRBJ2-5, with D perhaps matching TRBD1 (5 bases). V was clipped by 3 bases and J by 4 bases, with 12 bases between them. The V gene's germline CDR1 is MDHEN and CDR2 SYDVKM. CDR3 size: 14 residues. CDR3 sequence reads: CASSFGQGLETQYF. The CDR3 DNA is TGTGCCAGCAGTTTTGGTCAGGGTTTAGAGACCCAGTACTTC. The variable domain in full, with the rest retrieved from reference TRBV28 and TRBJ2-5, is DVKVTQSSRYLVKRTGEKVFLECVQDMDHENMFWYRQDPGLGLRLIYFSYDVKMKEKGDIPEGYSVSREKKERFSLILESASTNQTSMYLCASSFGQGLETQYFGPGTRLLVL.

The chain has TRBV6-5 and TRBJ1-5, with D maybe TRBD1 (6 bases). This CDR3 spans 13 amino acids. The germline V gene has CDR1 MNHEY and CDR2 SVGAGI. V was clipped by 5 bases and J by 7 bases, with 12 bases between them. Written as DNA, the CDR3 is TGTGCCAGCAGTGAACAGGGTAACCAGCCCCAGCATTTT. Encoded protein: CASSEQGNQPQHF.

The chain uses TRBV6-1 and TRBJ2-1; TRBD2 agrees at 7 bases. This CDR3 contains 14 residues. The germline V gene encodes CDR1 MNHNS and CDR2 SASEGT. Losses at the gene ends were 6 bases for V and 0 bases for J; bases not matched to a gene: 2. The CDR3 here is CASSKRDSYNEQFF. The CDR3 DNA sequence: TGTGCCAGCAGCAAGCGGGACTCCTACAATGAGCAGTTCTTC.

This chain connects TRBV7-3 to TRBJ1-5, with 8 bases fitting TRBD1. The junction had 7 bases not matched to a gene; V was cut back by 5 bases and J by 1 base. This CDR3 spans 16 amino acids. The germline gives CDR1 SGHTA, CDR2 FQGTGA. The CDR3 protein is CASSPRQGRSNQPQHF. DNA of the CDR3: TGTGCCAGCAGCCCTAGACAGGGGAGAAGCAATCAGCCCCAGCATTTT.

The chain has TRBV6-6 and TRBJ2-3; possibly TRBD1 for D (6 bases). Trimming removed 0 bases at V and 9 bases at J, with 10 bases between. The CDR3 extends over 13 amino acids. The germline CDR1 and CDR2 sequences are MNHNY and SVGAGI (reference sequence). The CDR3 nucleotides read TGTGCCAGCAGTTACTCCAGGGGTAACACGCAGTATTTT. Amino acid sequence: CASSYSRGNTQYF.

This clone was detected only once. This chain connects TRBV6-6 to TRBJ2-7, with D perhaps matching TRBD1 or TRBD2 (5 bases each). CDR3 length: 14 amino acids. V lost 8 bases, J lost 0 bases, and 14 bases lay in between. CDR1 and CDR2 (germline): MNHNY, SVGAGI (reference sequence). CDR3 loop: CASSTGQSSYEQYF. DNA for the CDR3: TGTGCCAGCTCAACGGGGCAGAGCTCCTACGAGCAGTACTTC.

The chain couples TRBV27 to TRBJ2-3, with 16 bases lining up with TRBD2. The V gene end was trimmed by 4 bases and the J gene end by 3 bases; junction bases not matched to a gene: 10. Germline V gene data show CDR1 as MNHEY and CDR2 as SMNVEV (reference sequence). This CDR3 has 19 residues. CDR3 region: CASSSRPGTSGRATDTQYF. The CDR3 nucleotides read TGTGCCAGCAGTTCGCGTCCCGGGACTAGCGGGAGGGCTACAGATACGCAGTATTTT.

The V gene is TRBV27, the J gene TRBJ2-3, with D hard to call. The CDR3 is 13 amino acids. In germline, CDR1 is MNHEY, CDR2 SMNVEV (reference sequence). Trimming took 2 bases from V and 1 from J, leaving 4 bases between them. Here the CDR3 DNA reads TGTGCCAGCAGTTTAACAGGCACAGATACGCAGTATTTT. It translates to CASSLTGTDTQYF.